A selection of T cell receptor beta chains follows, all from one sample in a study of blood T cells in healthy people across ages. TCRdb redid the calling of the 5' RACE reads with MiXCR, one entry per CDR3 protein. Of around 800,000 distinct CDR3 sequences in the sample, more than 25% were seen once. Another study also made use of these data, one on T cells of mothers and their children.

Material for sequencing was blood. The receptors stem from a boy younger than 18 in good health. Each CDR3 is given with its conserved first and last residue. D genes are given only for firm matches. Where a row states a size, it is once, few, many or the class of an expanded clone; other rows omit it.

NA | 12 | NA | TRBJ1-2 | TRBV28 | TGTGCCAGCAGTCCCTTAGACTATGGCTACACCTTC | CASSPLDYGYTF
NA | 17 | TRBD2 | TRBJ2-3 | TRBV6-1 | TGTGCCAGCAGCCCCCGACCGGCTAGCGGCCACACAGATACGCAGTATTTT | CASSPRPASGHTDTQYF
NA | 15 | NA | TRBJ2-5 | TRBV2 | TGTGCCAGCAGCTATAAGACTGCTCCCCAAGAGACCCAGTACTTC | CASSYKTAPQETQYF
few | 12 | NA | TRBJ2-5 | TRBV19 | TGTGCCAGTAGTAAGTCGGAAGAGACCCAGTACTTC | CASSKSEETQYF
NA | 13 | NA | TRBJ1-5 | TRBV7-2 | TGTGCCAGCAGCTTGGGGTACGATCAGCCCCAGCATTTT | CASSLGYDQPQHF
few | 15 | TRBD1 | TRBJ1-5 | TRBV6-5 | TGTGCCAGCAGAAAGGACAGGGGCCATAATCAGCCCCAGCATTTT | CASRKDRGHNQPQHF
NA | 12 | NA | TRBJ1-5 | TRBV2 | TGTGCCAGCAGCCCCATGGGGGTGCCCCAGCATTTT | CASSPMGVPQHF
NA | 16 | NA | TRBJ1-1 | TRBV27 | TGTGCCAGCAGCCCCCTCCGGGGTAAGGGGACCACTGAGGCTTTCTTT | CASSPLRGKGTTEAFF
NA | 16 | NA | TRBJ2-3 | TRBV12-3/TRBV12-4 | TGTGCCAGCAGTTTACCCATAGCGGAATACACAGACACGCAGTATTTT | CASSLPIAEYTDTQYF
NA | 14 | NA | TRBJ1-2 | TRBV9 | TGTGCCAGCAGCGGTTCAGGACCGGACTATGGCTACACCTTC | CASSGSGPDYGYTF
NA | 15 | NA | TRBJ2-7 | TRBV9 | TGTGCCAGCAGCGTAGGTCTCCCGTCGGCATACGAGCAGTACTTC | CASSVGLPSAYEQYF
NA | 17 | NA | TRBJ2-2 | TRBV5-1 | TGCGCCAGCAGCCGGCGGGGAGGAACAACGAACACCGGGGAGCTGTTTTTT | CASSRRGGTTNTGELFF
NA | 19 | TRBD2 | TRBJ2-1 | TRBV28 | TGTGCCAGCAGTTTACATCCCCCGGGGCGGACTAGCGGGGGAGGGGAGCAGTTCTTC | CASSLHPPGRTSGGGEQFF
NA | 16 | TRBD1 | TRBJ1-5 | TRBV5-1 | TGCGCCAGCAGCCCGGGGACAGGGGGTAGCAATCAGCCCCAGCATTTT | CASSPGTGGSNQPQHF
NA | 16 | NA | TRBJ2-3 | TRBV5-5 | TGTGCCAGCAGCTTGGTCCAGCGGCCTATCACAGATACGCAGTATTTT | CASSLVQRPITDTQYF
NA | 14 | NA | TRBJ2-5 | TRBV2 | TGTGCCAGCAGTGATGACATCGTTCAAGAGACCCAGTACTTC | CASSDDIVQETQYF
NA | 13 | NA | TRBJ2-5 | TRBV7-7 | TGTGCTAGCAGCTTAGACTCTATGGAGACCCAGTACTTC | CASSLDSMETQYF
few | 15 | NA | TRBJ2-5 | TRBV18 | TGTGCCAGCTCACCACCCGGCAGGGCCCAAGAGACCCAGTACTTC | CASSPPGRAQETQYF
few | 12 | NA | TRBJ2-7 | TRBV5-1 | TGCGCCAGCGGGCTCCAGGGCCACGAGCAGTACTTC | CASGLQGHEQYF
few | 13 | NA | TRBJ1-5 | TRBV2 | TGTGCCAGCATGGAGATTAGCAATCAGCCCCAGCATTTT | CASMEISNQPQHF
many | 12 | NA | TRBJ2-7 | TRBV2 | TGTGCCAGCAGTGACAGCTCCTACGAGCAGTACTTC | CASSDSSYEQYF
few | 13 | NA | TRBJ2-2 | TRBV10-3 | TGTGCCATCAGTGAATGGGACACCGGGGAGCTGTTTTTT | CAISEWDTGELFF
few | 15 | TRBD1 | TRBJ1-4 | TRBV28 | TGTGCCAGCAGTTTAGGACAGGGGGCCGAGGAAAAACTGTTTTTT | CASSLGQGAEEKLFF
few | 15 | TRBD2 | TRBJ2-5 | TRBV7-3 | TGTGCCAGCAGCCCCTCCGGGGGGTTTGGGGAGACCCAGTACTTC | CASSPSGGFGETQYF
NA | 15 | TRBD1 | TRBJ1-2 | TRBV19 | TGTGCCAGTAGTCGTCGACAGGGTGGAGAAGAAGGCTACACCTTC | CASSRRQGGEEGYTF
few | 19 | TRBD2 | TRBJ2-3 | TRBV12-3/TRBV12-4 | TGTGCCGGCAGTCTGCGAGTGCGGCGGTACACGGGGGGGACAGATACGCAGTATTTT | CAGSLRVRRYTGGTDTQYF
NA | 14 | TRBD1 | TRBJ1-4 | TRBV2 | TGTGCCAGCAGTGAGGACAGGGGGTATGAAAAACTGTTTTTT | CASSEDRGYEKLFF
NA | 11 | NA | TRBJ1-5 | TRBV12-3/TRBV12-4 | TGTGCCAGCAGTTTAGGGATGCCCCAGCATTTT | CASSLGMPQHF
NA | 14 | NA | TRBJ2-5 | TRBV6-5 | TGTGCCAGCGGACAAGACAGGAGACAAGAGACCCAGTACTTC | CASGQDRRQETQYF
NA | 17 | NA | TRBJ1-2 | TRBV4-2 | TGTGCCAGCAGCAAAGGCCCGGCGGGGGCGGGCGACTATGGCTACACCTTC | CASSKGPAGAGDYGYTF
many | 14 | NA | TRBJ1-5 | TRBV2 | TGTGCCAGCAGTGAAGCGGTGGATGTGCAGCCCCAGCATTTT | CASSEAVDVQPQHF
NA | 14 | NA | TRBJ1-3 | TRBV11-2 | TGTGCCAGCAGCTTAGAAGGGACACCAAACACCATATATTTT | CASSLEGTPNTIYF
few | 16 | TRBD2 | TRBJ2-5 | TRBV5-1 | TGCGCCAGCAGCTTCGGACTAGCGGGGGGCAGGGAGACCCAGTACTTC | CASSFGLAGGRETQYF
few | 14 | TRBD1 | TRBJ2-7 | TRBV20-1 | TGCAGTGCTAACCGGGACAGGGAACCCTACGAGCAGTACTTC | CSANRDREPYEQYF
few | 14 | NA | TRBJ2-5 | TRBV28 | TGTGCCAGCAGTTTTGCGGGGCTGGGGAGGACCCAGTACTTC | CASSFAGLGRTQYF
few | 17 | TRBD1 | TRBJ2-4 | TRBV4-1 | TGCGCCAGCAGCCCACATGGAGGACAGGGCTTGGGGAACATTCAGTACTTC | CASSPHGGQGLGNIQYF
NA | 13 | NA | TRBJ1-2 | TRBV7-9 | TGTGCCAGCAGCTCTAAAGGCGGGGAAGGCTACACCTTC | CASSSKGGEGYTF
few | 13 | NA | TRBJ1-3 | TRBV12-5 | TGTGCTAGTGGTTCTTCGGTCGGAAACACCATATATTTT | CASGSSVGNTIYF
few | 14 | NA | TRBJ1-1 | TRBV28 | TGTGCCAGCAGTTCAAGGGGAGGGAGGGCAATGGCTTTCTTT | CASSSRGGRAMAFF
few | 17 | TRBD2 | TRBJ2-3 | TRBV12-3/TRBV12-4 | TGTGCCAGCAGCCCTCAGACTAGCGGGGGGGGAAGAGATACGCAGTATTTT | CASSPQTSGGGRDTQYF
few | 15 | NA | TRBJ2-5 | TRBV28 | TGTGCCAGCAGTTCCTACCGGACACTACAAGAGACCCAGTACTTC | CASSSYRTLQETQYF
few | 12 | NA | TRBJ2-7 | TRBV27 | TGTGCCAGCGGTCGGCCCTCCTACGAGCAGTACTTC | CASGRPSYEQYF
NA | 14 | NA | TRBJ2-7 | TRBV9 | TGTGCCAGCAGCGTAGGACGGGACGGCTACGAGCAGTACTTC | CASSVGRDGYEQYF
few | 14 | NA | TRBJ2-4 | TRBV12-3/TRBV12-4 | TGTGCCAGCAGTGATCGTATAGCCAAAAACATTCAGTACTTC | CASSDRIAKNIQYF
NA | 16 | TRBD2 | TRBJ2-5 | TRBV28 | TGTGCCAGCAGTCCATGGGGCGGGGGGGCACAGGAGACCCAGTACTTC | CASSPWGGGAQETQYF
NA | 15 | NA | TRBJ2-1 | TRBV6-1 | TGTGCCAGCAGCCCCGGGATGGGGGTTTACAATGAACAGTTCTTC | CASSPGMGVYNEQFF
NA | 12 | NA | TRBJ2-7 | TRBV27 | TGTGCCAGCAGTTCGCATCGCTACGAGCAGTACTTC | CASSSHRYEQYF
few | 17 | TRBD2 | TRBJ2-1 | TRBV4-1 | TGCGCCAGCAGCCAACCCCTAGCGGGGGCCTCCAGGGGTGAGCAGTTCTTC | CASSQPLAGASRGEQFF
few | 18 | TRBD2 | TRBJ2-5 | TRBV7-7 | TGTGCTAGCAGCTTAACGACTAGCGGGGGTTCGTACCAAGAGACCCAGTACTTC | CASSLTTSGGSYQETQYF
NA | 14 | NA | TRBJ2-1 | TRBV6-5 | TGTGCCAGCAGGCCGGGGGGCAAGCAGCATGAGCAGTTCTTC | CASRPGGKQHEQFF
NA | 12 | TRBD1 | TRBJ2-5 | TRBV29-1 | TGCAGCGCGTCGGGACAGACCGGCGGTCAGTACTTC | CSASGQTGGQYF